This T cell receptor (beta chain) derives from a study of chemoradiotherapy in HPV16-positive cancers. The wider study: Functional T-cell assays on a couple of HPV16-positive patients' cells defined candidate HPV-specific clones and common TCR motifs.

This clone was observed a single time. As yet, its antigen is unknown. The protocol was immunoSEQ multiplex PCR, while the TCRdb copy is restricted to in-frame clones and leaves out a portion. This table has about 17,000 clones, 85% to 95% appearing once. The study's findings and limits: Better recurrence-free survival went with HPV-responsive T-cell expansion in HPV16-positive patients. Candidate HPV-specific clones and E7-related TCR motifs grew in tumor during treatment. Functional assays defining HPV-specific T cells used only two HPV16-positive patients.

V lost 1 base, J lost 3 bases, and 9 bases lay in between. This CDR3 is built from 15 residues. Germline CDR1 SEHNR, CDR2 FQNEAQ (reference sequence). The receptor was isolated from a human donor with HPV-associated anogenital cancer. The source was blood, collected from a patient who underwent chemoradiotherapy. The V call is TRBV7-9, the J call TRBJ1-4, with D perhaps matching TRBD1 (5 bases). DNA for the CDR3: TGTGCCAGCAGCTTAGGCAGGGTACCTAATGAAAAACTGTTTTTT. This codes for CASSLGRVPNEKLFF.